Sequencing of this TCR beta chain was carried out in a study of T cell responses to AZD1222 COVID-19 vaccine. Study-level background: The study pooled second doses at about 4 or about 12 weeks. Study findings and constraints: Epitopes outside B.1.351 and B.1.1.7 mutated regions reportedly drew nearly half of spike TCRs. The peak T cell response came first, and repertoires were sampled only after it. Vaccine-associated CD4 TCRs spanned spike, dominant at 160-218 and 743-854.

Clones were read by immunoSEQ multiplex PCR, and TCRdb kept only the in-frame ones, dropping some. The table records tens of thousands of clones, 80% to 85% of them present only once. In the case of this clone: Its antigen is currently unknown.

Material: peripheral blood, obtained on day 0 of AZD1222 vaccination. This sequence was found in an adult in good health.

The CDR3 loop reads CASSLGGRGNTIYF. In nucleotides, the CDR3 is TGTGCCAGCAGTTTGGGGGGGCGCGGAAACACCATATATTTT. The chain uses TRBV28 and TRBJ1-3; maybe TRBD1 (6 bases). This CDR3 is built from 14 residues. Germline CDR1 MDHEN, CDR2 SYDVKM. Trimming cost V 3 bases and J 4 bases, with 10 bases left between them.